This record concerns one T cell receptor (beta chain) sequence. The data derive from a study of blood T cells in healthy people across ages. Germline V gives CDR1 DFQATT, CDR2 SNEGSKA (reference sequence). The CDR3 loop spans 13 amino acids. The authors ran a second PCR of roughly 7 to 11 cycles using a sample-barcoded 5' primer and a J-beta primer mix. TCRdb analysed the 5' RACE reads with MiXCR anew, one entry per CDR3 protein. The data contain around 500,000 distinct CDR3 sequences, under 55% of them singletons. The receptor comes from a man aged 80 or over in good health. The chain links TRBV20-1 to TRBJ2-4, with D perhaps matching TRBD1 (5 bases). TRBJ2-5 explains the end of the DNA better; the J call may be wrong. Sequences were obtained from blood. DNA of the CDR3: TGCAGTGCTTTCCAGGGATTTCGAGAGACCCAGTACTTC. This gives the protein CSAFQGFRETQYF.